The 9 T cell receptor beta chains below come from one sample, sequenced in a study of blood T cell repertoires in COVID-19. TCRdb's table, derived via immunoSEQ multiplex PCR, lists solely in-frame clones and lacks some. The data contain about 230,000 clones, over 80% of them seen just once; the ten biggest clones take up about 3.5%. Sequenced sample: PBMCs or T cells enriched from blood (not recorded which). All receptors derive from a woman in her twenties or thirties who had been exposed to COVID-19.

J is TRBJ1-5 and V is TRBV4-2, with D tentatively TRBD1 (5 bases). From germline, CDR1 is LGHNA and CDR2 YNFKEQ. The CDR3 runs 13 residues. Trimming removed 4 bases at V and 7 bases at J, with 11 bases between. The CDR3 DNA reads as TGTGCCAGCAGCCGGCCCGGGGGGCAGCCCCAGCATTTT. Protein sequence: CASSRPGGQPQHF.

V gene TRBV6-5 combines with J gene TRBJ1-2; D unclear. V was clipped by 5 bases and J by 8 bases, with 12 bases between them. The CDR3 loop spans 12 amino acids. Germline lookup yields CDR1 MNHEY and CDR2 SVGAGI. The CDR3 here is CASSPRPGGYTF. DNA for the CDR3: TGTGCCAGCAGTCCCCGACCCGGGGGCTACACCTTC.

CDR3 sequence reads: CASSGRASTYEQYF. The CDR3 nucleotides read TGTGCCAGCAGTGGGCGAGCGTCTACTTACGAGCAGTACTTC. The gene calls are TRBV2 and TRBJ2-7, with no clear D. Trimming took off 4 bases at V and 4 bases at J, with 14 bases between the two ends. CDR3 length: 14 amino acids. CDR1 SNHLY and CDR2 FYNNEI come from the germline V gene.

This CDR3 reads CAWTQWGLRYTEAFF. Written as DNA, the CDR3 is TGTGCCTGGACCCAATGGGGCCTTAGGTACACTGAAGCTTTCTTT. The chain is built from TRBV30 and TRBJ1-1, with D perhaps matching TRBD1 (5 bases). The CDR3 has 15 residues. Germline CDR1 and CDR2: GTSNPN and SVGIG (reference sequence). Trimming took 4 bases from V and 3 from J, leaving 18 bases between them. The full variable domain, its missing parts supplied by reference TRBV30 and TRBJ1-1, is SQTIHQWPATLVQPVGSPLSLECTVEGTSNPNLYWYRQAAGRGLQLLFYSVGIGQISSEVPQNLSASRPQDRQFILSSKKLLLSDSGFYLCAWTQWGLRYTEAFFGQGTRLTVV.

The J gene is TRBJ1-1, the V gene TRBV30; 10 bases fit TRBD1. This CDR3 is 15 amino acids long. CDR1 and CDR2 (germline): GTSNPN, SVGIG (reference sequence). Trimming cost V 1 base and J 1 base; bases outside gene matches: 3. CDR3 sequence (DNA): TGTGCCTGGAGTGCCGACAGGGGGCAGAACACTGAAGCTTTCTTT. This codes for CAWSADRGQNTEAFF.

The table lists this clone with a count of one. This rearrangement joins TRBV18 to TRBJ1-3; D is possibly TRBD1 (6 bases). Trimming shortened V by 4 bases and J by 0 bases, and 13 bases separated the two germline ends. Germline V gene sequence: CDR1 KGHSH, CDR2 LQKENI. The length of the CDR3 is 16 residues. DNA for the CDR3: TGTGCCAGCTCACGTAACAGGGCCAACTCTGGAAACACCATATATTTT. It encodes CASSRNRANSGNTIYF.

V gene TRBV29-1 combines with J gene TRBJ1-6, with 10 positions matching TRBD1. J lost 6 bases, V lost 5 bases, and 1 base had no gene match. This CDR3 spans 13 amino acids. Germline lookup yields CDR1 SQVTM and CDR2 ANQGSEA. The CDR3 nucleotides are TGCAGCGTTAGGACAGGGGGTAATTCACCCCTCCACTTT. Encoded protein: CSVRTGGNSPLHF. The full variable domain, with the rest looked up from reference TRBV29-1 and TRBJ1-6, is SAVISQKPSRDICQRGTSLTIQCQVDSQVTMMFWYRQQPGQSLTLIATANQGSEATYESGFVIDKFPISRPNLTFSTLTVSNMSPEDSSIYLCSVRTGGNSPLHFGNGTRLTVT.

This chain links TRBV6-5 with TRBJ1-2; 11 nucleotides match TRBD1. Germline CDR1 MNHEY, CDR2 SVGAGI. The length of the CDR3 is 14 residues. The V gene end was trimmed by 2 bases and the J gene end by 8 bases; junction bases not matched to a gene: 4. CDR3 coding DNA: TGTGCCAGCAGTTACCTGGGACAGGGGGACGGCTACACCTTC. Translating it yields CASSYLGQGDGYTF.

This chain connects TRBV6-2 or TRBV6-3 to TRBJ2-2; the D gene is possibly TRBD2 (6 bases). This CDR3 spans 18 amino acids. Trimming took 4 bases from V and 2 from J, leaving 20 bases between them. From germline, CDR1 is MNHEY and CDR2 SVGEGT. The CDR3 sequence is CASSSPRGRDLNTGELFF. The CDR3 DNA follows: TGTGCCAGCAGTTCCCCCCGGGGTAGGGACTTAAACACCGGGGAGCTGTTTTTT.